These T cell receptor beta chains were read from a single sample in a study of blood T cell repertoires in COVID-19. The assay was immunoSEQ multiplex PCR, and TCRdb's table has in-frame clones only and misses some. The table lists some 530,000 clones, 80% to 90% of them singletons. Sequenced sample: PBMCs or T cells enriched from blood (not recorded which). These receptor sequences come from a woman in her sixties or seventies who had recovered from COVID-19. CDR3s include the opening cysteine and the closing phenylalanine or tryptophan. Fields, in order: J gene, clone size, D gene, V gene, CDR3 protein, CDR3 DNA. The D gene is left open where the match is weak. Expanded clones get a size class; other rows say once, few or many, or leave the size out.

TRBJ2-1,-,TRBD1,TRBV6-5,CASRTGVSSYNEQFF,TGTGCCAGCAGGACAGGGGTCAGCTCCTACAATGAGCAGTTCTTC
TRBJ2-5,-,-,TRBV2,CASSSQARETQYF,TGTGCCAGCAGTTCCCAGGCCCGGGAGACCCAGTACTTC
TRBJ1-2,-,-,TRBV6-2/TRBV6-3,CASSPLLWNYGYTF,TGTGCCAGCAGTCCCCTCCTATGGAACTATGGCTACACCTTC
TRBJ2-7,-,-,TRBV7-9,CASRRTGWATYEQYF,TGTGCCAGCAGACGTACAGGGTGGGCGACCTACGAGCAGTACTTC
TRBJ2-2,-,-,TRBV5-1,CASSPRGAGELFF,TGCGCCAGCAGCCCCAGGGGGGCTGGGGAGCTGTTTTTT
TRBJ1-2,once,-,TRBV7-9,CASTRRDYGYTF,TGTGCCAGCACACGTCGCGACTATGGCTACACCTTC
TRBJ1-6,once,TRBD1,TRBV9,CASSVRAGTGLDSPLHF,TGTGCCAGCAGCGTAAGAGCGGGGACAGGGCTGGATTCACCCCTCCACTTT
TRBJ1-1,-,-,TRBV2,CASSEGGLGKSEAFF,TGTGCCAGCAGTGAAGGGGGCTTAGGGAAGTCTGAAGCTTTCTTT
TRBJ1-3,-,TRBD1,TRBV7-9,CASSKDRGDRRSGNTIYF,TGTGCCAGCAGCAAGGACAGGGGCGACCGACGCTCTGGAAACACCATATATTTT
TRBJ1-5,once,TRBD1,TRBV7-2,CASSTGVDQPQHF,TGTGCCAGCAGCACAGGGGTGGATCAGCCCCAGCATTTT
TRBJ2-6,-,-,TRBV5-5,CASSLPSSGANVLTF,TGTGCCAGCAGCTTGCCGAGCTCTGGGGCCAACGTCCTGACTTTC
TRBJ2-1,-,TRBD1,TRBV7-6,CASSGQGYNEQFF,TGTGCCAGCAGCGGACAGGGGTACAATGAGCAGTTCTTC
TRBJ1-5,-,-,TRBV2,CASSGQYSNQPQHF,TGTGCCAGCAGTGGACAGTATAGCAATCAGCCCCAGCATTTT
TRBJ2-3,-,TRBD2,TRBV27,CASSKTSGYSTDTQYF,TGTGCCAGCAGTAAGACTAGCGGATATAGCACAGATACGCAGTATTTT
TRBJ2-3,-,TRBD2,TRBV27,CASSSILAGGTDTQYF,TGTGCCAGCAGCTCTATACTAGCGGGGGGCACAGATACGCAGTATTTT
TRBJ2-3,-,TRBD2,TRBV5-5,CASTRYSGGTDTQYF,TGTGCCAGCACCAGGTATAGCGGGGGCACAGATACGCAGTATTTT
TRBJ1-6,-,-,TRBV4-1,CASSPAGTASSYNSPLHF,TGCGCCAGCAGCCCTGCGGGGACGGCGAGCTCCTATAATTCACCCCTCCACTTT
TRBJ2-3,-,-,TRBV4-1,CASSQVYEGRYTQYF,TGCGCCAGCAGCCAAGTATACGAGGGGAGGTATACGCAGTATTTT
TRBJ2-3,-,TRBD2,TRBV7-8,CASSSGRGTRTDTQYF,TGTGCCAGCAGCTCCGGGCGGGGGACTCGCACAGATACGCAGTATTTT
TRBJ1-5,once,-,TRBV7-2,CASSLGLTGNQPQHF,TGTGCCAGCAGCTTAGGATTGACAGGCAATCAGCCCCAGCATTTT
TRBJ2-7,-,TRBD1,TRBV3-1/TRBV3-2,CASSQDGRQGIYYEQYF,TGTGCCAGCAGCCAAGATGGGAGACAGGGGATATACTACGAGCAGTACTTC